This T cell receptor beta chain appears in the sequencing data of a study of cytomegalovirus exposure and HLA in healthy donors. Study-level background: Out of 150 million to 200 million T cells, an earlier analysis found fewer than 140 million unique TCR beta sequences in total.

PCR primers comprised 60 Vbeta and 13 Jbeta primers. Only in-frame clones appear in the TCRdb table, and some are missing; sequencing was by immunoSEQ multiplex PCR. The sample contains roughly 220,000 clones, approximately 78% of which appear only once. The CDR3 has 13 amino acids. From germline, CDR1 is KGHSH and CDR2 LQKENI. Deletions cut 3 bases from V and 6 bases from J, with 11 bases between. Study conclusions and caveats: Presence/absence analyses treated sequencing depth as roughly uniform across donors.

For this clone: Its specificity is not known. Other nucleotide sequences in the sample specify the same CDR3.

The clonotype originates from a woman aged 40 to 50 in good health and CMV-seronegative. The chain combines TRBV18 with TRBJ1-2; no definite D call. The sequenced sample was PBMCs. The CDR3 reads CASSPAGGDGYTF. CDR3 bases: TGTGCCAGCTCACCCGCGGGCGGGGATGGCTACACCTTC.